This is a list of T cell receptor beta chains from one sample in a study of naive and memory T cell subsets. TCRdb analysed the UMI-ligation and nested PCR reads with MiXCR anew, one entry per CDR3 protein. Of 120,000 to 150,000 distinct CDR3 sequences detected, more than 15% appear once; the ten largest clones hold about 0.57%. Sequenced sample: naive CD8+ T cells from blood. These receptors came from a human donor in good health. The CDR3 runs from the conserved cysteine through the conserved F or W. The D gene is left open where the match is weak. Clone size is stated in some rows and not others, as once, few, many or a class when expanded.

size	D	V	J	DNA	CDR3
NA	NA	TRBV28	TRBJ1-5	TGTGCCAGCGTTCCAGGGAACAATCAGCCCCAGCATTTT	CASVPGNNQPQHF
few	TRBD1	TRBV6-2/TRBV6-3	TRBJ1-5	TGTGCCAGCAGTACCGGGACAGGGGGTCGACAGCCCCAGCATTTT	CASSTGTGGRQPQHF
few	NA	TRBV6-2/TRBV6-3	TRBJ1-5	TGTGCCAGCAGGGGGGACCGCGGAGATTATAGCAATCAGCCCCAGCATTTT	CASRGDRGDYSNQPQHF
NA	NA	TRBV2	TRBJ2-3	TGTGCCAGCATTCCTAGCGTTATAGATACGCAGTATTTT	CASIPSVIDTQYF
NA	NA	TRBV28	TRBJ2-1	TGTGCCAGCAGCCCGGTGGGGGACCTATACAATGAGCAGTTCTTC	CASSPVGDLYNEQFF
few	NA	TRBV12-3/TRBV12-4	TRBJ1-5	TGTGCCAGCAGCCCTGATTTGGACCAGCCCCAGCATTTT	CASSPDLDQPQHF
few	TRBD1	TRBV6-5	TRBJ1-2	TGTGCCAGCAGTTACGGGACAGGGCTGGACTATGGCTACACCTTC	CASSYGTGLDYGYTF
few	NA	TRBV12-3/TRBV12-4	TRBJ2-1	TGTGCCAGCAGTTTAACCCTATGGGATGAGCAGTTCTTC	CASSLTLWDEQFF
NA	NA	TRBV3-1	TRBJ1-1	TGTGCCAGCGAGCCCCAACAGGGTCAGTGGACTGAAGCTTTCTTT	CASEPQQGQWTEAFF
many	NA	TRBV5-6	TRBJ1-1	TGTGCCAGCAGCTTGGAGGGGGGCACTGAAGCTTTCTTT	CASSLEGGTEAFF
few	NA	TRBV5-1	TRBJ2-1	TGCGCCAGCAGTACGGCTGAGTACCTTTACAATGAGCAGTTCTTC	CASSTAEYLYNEQFF
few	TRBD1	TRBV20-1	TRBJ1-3	TGCAGTGCTAGAAGACAGGGCTCTGGAAACACCATATATTTT	CSARRQGSGNTIYF
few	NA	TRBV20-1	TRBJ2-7	TGCAGTGCCGCTCAGGGTTTGGTGTACGACGAGCAGTACTTC	CSAAQGLVYDEQYF
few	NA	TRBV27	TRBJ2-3	TGTGCCAGCAGTCCCTACACAGATACGCAGTATTTT	CASSPYTDTQYF
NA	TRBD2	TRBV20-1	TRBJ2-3	TGCAGTGCTAGACCCACTAGCGAAGCAGATACGCAGTATTTT	CSARPTSEADTQYF
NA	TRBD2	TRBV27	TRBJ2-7	TGTGCCAGCAGTTCGCAGACTAGCGGGGTCTACGAGCAGTACTTC	CASSSQTSGVYEQYF
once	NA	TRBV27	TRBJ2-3	TGTGCCAGCAGTTTGGGGGCAGGAGATACGCAGTATTTT	CASSLGAGDTQYF
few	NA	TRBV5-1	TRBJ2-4	TGCGCCAGCAGCTTGTTTCGGTCGGCCAAAAACATTCAGTACTTC	CASSLFRSAKNIQYF
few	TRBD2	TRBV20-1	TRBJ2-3	TGCAGTGCTAGAGAGTGGCGGGAGTGGATGGGAGATACGCAGTATTTT	CSAREWREWMGDTQYF
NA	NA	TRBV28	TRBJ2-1	TGTGCCAGCAGCCCATGGAAGGAAATCTCCTACAATGAGCAGTTCTTC	CASSPWKEISYNEQFF
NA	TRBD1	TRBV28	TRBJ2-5	TGTGCCAGCAGTTCCGGACAGGGATGGGAGACCCAGTACTTC	CASSSGQGWETQYF
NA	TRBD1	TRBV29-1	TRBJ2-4	TGCAGCGTGGTAGGACAGGGAGGACTTAAGGACATTCAGTACTTC	CSVVGQGGLKDIQYF
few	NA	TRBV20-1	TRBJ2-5	TGCAGTGCTAGAGAAGCAGGGGACGAGGTTGGCCAGTACTTC	CSAREAGDEVGQYF